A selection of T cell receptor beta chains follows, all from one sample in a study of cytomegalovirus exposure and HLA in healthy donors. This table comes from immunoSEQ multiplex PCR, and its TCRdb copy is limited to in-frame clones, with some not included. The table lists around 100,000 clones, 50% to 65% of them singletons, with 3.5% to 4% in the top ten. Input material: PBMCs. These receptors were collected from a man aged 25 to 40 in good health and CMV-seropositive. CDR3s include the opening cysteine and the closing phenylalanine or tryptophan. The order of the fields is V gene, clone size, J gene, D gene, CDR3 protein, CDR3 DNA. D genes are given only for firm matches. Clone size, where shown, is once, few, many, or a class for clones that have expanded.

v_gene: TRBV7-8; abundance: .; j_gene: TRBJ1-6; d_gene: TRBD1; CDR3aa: CASSSKPVRQGISNSPLHF; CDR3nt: TGTGCCAGCAGCTCAAAACCGGTTAGACAGGGGATAAGTAATTCACCCCTCCACTTT
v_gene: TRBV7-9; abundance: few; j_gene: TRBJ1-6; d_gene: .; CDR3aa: CASSLGQGLFNSPLHF; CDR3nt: TGTGCCAGCAGCTTGGGGCAGGGGCTCTTCAATTCACCCCTCCACTTT
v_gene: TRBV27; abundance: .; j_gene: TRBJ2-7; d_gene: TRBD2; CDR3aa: CASRVSGGAFYEQYF; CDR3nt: TGTGCCAGCAGGGTTAGCGGGGGGGCCTTCTACGAGCAGTACTTC
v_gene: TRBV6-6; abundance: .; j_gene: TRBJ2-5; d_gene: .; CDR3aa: CASSSPRETQYF; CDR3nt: TGTGCCAGCAGTTCACCCCGGGAGACCCAGTACTTC
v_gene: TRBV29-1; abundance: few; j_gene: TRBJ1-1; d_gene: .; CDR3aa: CSVRGQRNTEAFF; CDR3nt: TGCAGCGTCCGGGGACAAAGGAACACTGAAGCTTTCTTT
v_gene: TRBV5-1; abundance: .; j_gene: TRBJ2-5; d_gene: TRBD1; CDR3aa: CASSLGSGTGDETQYF; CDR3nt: TGCGCCAGCAGCTTAGGGTCGGGGACAGGGGATGAGACCCAGTACTTC
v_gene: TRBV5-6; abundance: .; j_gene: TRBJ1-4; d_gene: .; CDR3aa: CASSLAPSGRGEKLFF; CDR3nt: TGTGCCAGCAGCTTGGCCCCCTCAGGGCGTGGTGAAAAACTGTTTTTT
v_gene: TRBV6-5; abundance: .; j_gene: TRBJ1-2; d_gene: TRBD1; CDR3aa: CASSSGQGTYGYTF; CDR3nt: TGTGCCAGCAGTTCCGGACAGGGGACCTATGGCTACACCTTC
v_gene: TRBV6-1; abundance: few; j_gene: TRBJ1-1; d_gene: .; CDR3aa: CASTINRGYTEAFF; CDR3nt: TGTGCCAGCACCATCAACCGGGGGTACACTGAAGCTTTCTTT
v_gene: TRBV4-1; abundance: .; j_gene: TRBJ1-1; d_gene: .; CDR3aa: CASSLSPGLKRTEAFF; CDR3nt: TGCGCCAGCAGCCTAAGCCCAGGGTTGAAGAGGACTGAAGCTTTCTTT
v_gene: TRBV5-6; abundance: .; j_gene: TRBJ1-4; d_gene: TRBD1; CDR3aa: CASSFQGAREKLFF; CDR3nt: TGTGCCAGCAGCTTCCAGGGGGCTCGGGAAAAACTGTTTTTT
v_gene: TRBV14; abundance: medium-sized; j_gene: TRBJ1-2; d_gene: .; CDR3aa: CASSQDSTGFNYGYTF; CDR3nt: TGTGCCAGCAGCCAAGATAGCACAGGCTTTAACTATGGCTACACCTTC
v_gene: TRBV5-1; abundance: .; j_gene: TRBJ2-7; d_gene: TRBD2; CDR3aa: CASSLGSGVGEQYF; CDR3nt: TGCGCCAGCAGCTTGGGTAGCGGGGTCGGGGAGCAGTACTTC
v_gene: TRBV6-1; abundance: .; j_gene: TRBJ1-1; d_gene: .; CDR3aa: CASRKTQEFTEAFF; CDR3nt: TGTGCCAGCAGGAAGACACAGGAGTTTACTGAAGCTTTCTTT
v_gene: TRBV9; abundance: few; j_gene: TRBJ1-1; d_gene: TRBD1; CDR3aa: CASSPSGQGITEAFF; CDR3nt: TGTGCCAGCAGCCCCTCGGGACAGGGGATTACTGAAGCTTTCTTT
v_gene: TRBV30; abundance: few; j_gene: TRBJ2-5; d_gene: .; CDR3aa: CAWRPDSGGTQYF; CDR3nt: TGTGCCTGGAGGCCTGACTCCGGGGGGACCCAGTACTTC